This T cell receptor (beta chain) was identified during a study of cytomegalovirus exposure and HLA in healthy donors. General study findings and limits: About 87% or about 30% of the time was how often most TCR beta V segments were productive, according to an earlier analysis. The presence/absence work took it that sequencing depth was about the same across donors.

Turning to this clone: The antigen is undetermined. A junction boundary mismatches the germline segment, possibly from a read error.

Germline loops: CDR1 MGHDK, CDR2 SYGVNS. CDR3 length: 11 amino acids. This PCR relied on a set of 60 Vbeta primers and 13 Jbeta primers. The assay was immunoSEQ multiplex PCR, and TCRdb's table has in-frame clones only and misses some. The sample has 120,000 or so clones; around 80% are singletons. The clonotype originates from a woman aged 50 to 65 in good health and CMV-seropositive. The source material was PBMCs. The V and J genes are TRBV25-1 and TRBJ2-1; D ambiguous. The CDR3 here is CVSSELTEQFF. DNA of the CDR3: TGTGTCAGCAGTGAATTAACAGAGCAGTTCTTC. The variable domain in full, with the rest retrieved from reference TRBV25-1 and TRBJ2-1, is EADIYQTPRYLVIGTGKKITLECSQTMGHDKMYWYQQDPGMELHLIHYSYGVNSTEKGDLSSESTVSRIRTEHFPLTLESARPSHTSQYLCVSSELTEQFFGPGTRLTVL.